This paragraph reports one TCR beta chain. Profiled with immunoSEQ multiplex PCR; TCRdb holds only in-frame clones, not every one. The data show some 320,000 clones, about 82% seen once. Trimming took 0 bases from V and 4 from J; bases not matched to a gene: 6. From germline, CDR1 is SGDLS and CDR2 YYNGEE. The CDR3 is 15 residues long. These data come from a study of blood T cell repertoires in COVID-19. Study at large: The cDNA or gDNA used as material had been derived from T cells, B-cell-depleted T cells, or PBMCs.

Input material: peripheral blood. This chain connects TRBV9 to TRBJ2-7, with TRBD1 identical over 8 bases. The clonotype was recovered from a human donor in a cohort sampled during active COVID-19. The CDR3 loop is CASSVGGQGAYEQYF. In nucleotides, the CDR3 is TGTGCCAGCAGCGTAGGTGGACAGGGTGCTTACGAGCAGTACTTC.